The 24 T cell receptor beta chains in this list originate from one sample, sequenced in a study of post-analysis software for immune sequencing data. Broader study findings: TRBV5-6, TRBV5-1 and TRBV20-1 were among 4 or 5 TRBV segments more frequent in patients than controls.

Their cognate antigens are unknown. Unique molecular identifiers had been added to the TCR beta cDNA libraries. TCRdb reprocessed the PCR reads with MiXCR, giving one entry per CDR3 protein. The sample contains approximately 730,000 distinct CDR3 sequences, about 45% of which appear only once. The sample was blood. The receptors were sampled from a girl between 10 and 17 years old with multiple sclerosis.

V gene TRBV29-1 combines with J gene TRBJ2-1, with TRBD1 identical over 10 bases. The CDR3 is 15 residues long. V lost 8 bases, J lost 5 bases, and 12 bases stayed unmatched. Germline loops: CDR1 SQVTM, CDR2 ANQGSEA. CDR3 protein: CSTPLWDRGHNEQFF. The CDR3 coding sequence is TGCAGCACACCCCTGTGGGACAGGGGCCACAATGAGCAGTTCTTC.

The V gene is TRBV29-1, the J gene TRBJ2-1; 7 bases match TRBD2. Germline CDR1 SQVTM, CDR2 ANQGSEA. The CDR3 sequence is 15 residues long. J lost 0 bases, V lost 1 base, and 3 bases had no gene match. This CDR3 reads CSVEGPGGSYNEQFF. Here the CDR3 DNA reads TGCAGCGTTGAAGGCCCGGGGGGCTCCTACAATGAGCAGTTCTTC.

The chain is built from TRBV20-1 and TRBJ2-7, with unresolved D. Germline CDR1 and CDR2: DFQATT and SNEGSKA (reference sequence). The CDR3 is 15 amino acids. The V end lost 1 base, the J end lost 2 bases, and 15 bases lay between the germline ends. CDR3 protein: CSARAWRLLAYEQYF. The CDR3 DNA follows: TGCAGTGCTAGAGCTTGGAGACTCCTAGCCTACGAGCAGTACTTC.

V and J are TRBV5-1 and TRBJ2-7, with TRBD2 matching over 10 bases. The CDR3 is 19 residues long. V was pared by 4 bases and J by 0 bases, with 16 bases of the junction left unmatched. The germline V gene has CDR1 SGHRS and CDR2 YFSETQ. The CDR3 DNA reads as TGCGCCAGCAGCCCCACCAGCGGGAGGGCCGGTCCCCACTCCTACGAGCAGTACTTC. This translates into CASSPTSGRAGPHSYEQYF.

CDR3 in DNA: TGTGCCAGCAGTCTCGACGGGGCCCAAGAGACCCAGTACTTC. Residues: CASSLDGAQETQYF. The chain carries TRBV7-8 and TRBJ2-5; D possibly uses TRBD1 or TRBD2 (5 bases each). Trimming took 6 bases from V and 1 from J, leaving 12 bases between them. Germline assignment: CDR1 SGHVS and CDR2 FQNEAQ. There are 14 residues in the CDR3.

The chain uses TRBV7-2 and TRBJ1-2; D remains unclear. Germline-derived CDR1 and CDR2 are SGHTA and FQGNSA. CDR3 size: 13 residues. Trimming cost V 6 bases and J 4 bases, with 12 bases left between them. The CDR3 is CASRLDGLYGYTF. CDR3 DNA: TGTGCCAGCAGGCTCGACGGACTCTATGGCTACACCTTC.

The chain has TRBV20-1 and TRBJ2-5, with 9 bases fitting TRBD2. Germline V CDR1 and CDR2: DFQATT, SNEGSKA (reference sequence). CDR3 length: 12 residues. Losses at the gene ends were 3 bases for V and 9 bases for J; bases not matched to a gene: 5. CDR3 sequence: CSARGAGGAQYF. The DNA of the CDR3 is TGCAGTGCTAGGGGGGCGGGAGGGGCCCAGTACTTC.

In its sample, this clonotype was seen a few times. CDR3 sequence (DNA): TGTGCCAGCAGTTTAGGGAGCGGAGAGTACCAAGAGACCCAGTACTTC. As protein: CASSLGSGEYQETQYF. This chain uses TRBV6-6 with TRBJ2-5; TRBD2 might be the D (5 bases). The CDR3 covers 16 residues. Trimming cost V 4 bases and J 0 bases, with 15 bases left between them. The V gene's germline CDR1 is MNHNY and CDR2 SVGAGI (reference sequence).

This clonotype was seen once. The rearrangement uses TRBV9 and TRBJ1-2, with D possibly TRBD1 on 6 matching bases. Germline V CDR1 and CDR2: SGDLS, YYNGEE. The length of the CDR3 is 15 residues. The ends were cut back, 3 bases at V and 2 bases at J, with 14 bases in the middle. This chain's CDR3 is CASSAISTGNYGYTF. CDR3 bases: TGTGCCAGCAGCGCAATTTCGACAGGAAACTATGGCTACACCTTC.

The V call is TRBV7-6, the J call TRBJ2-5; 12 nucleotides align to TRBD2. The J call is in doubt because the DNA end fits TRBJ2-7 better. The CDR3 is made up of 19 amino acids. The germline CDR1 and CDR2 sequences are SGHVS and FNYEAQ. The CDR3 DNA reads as TGTGCCAGCAGCCCTCGACCCTCCGGACTAGCGGGACCTCTTGGCGAGCAGTACTTC. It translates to CASSPRPSGLAGPLGEQYF.

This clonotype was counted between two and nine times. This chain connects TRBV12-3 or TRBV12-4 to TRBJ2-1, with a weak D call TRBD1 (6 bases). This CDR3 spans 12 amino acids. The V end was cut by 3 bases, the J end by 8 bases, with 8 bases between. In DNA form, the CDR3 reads TGTGCCAGCAGTTTTCCAGGGGATGAGCAGTTCTTC. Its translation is CASSFPGDEQFF.

The CDR3 DNA reads TGTGCCAGCAGTTACCCTGACGGGAGATCCTCCTACGAGCAGTACTTC. It specifies CASSYPDGRSSYEQYF. V is TRBV6-2 or TRBV6-3 and J is TRBJ2-7, with D possibly TRBD2 on 6 matching bases. The V end was cut by 2 bases, the J end by 0 bases, with 14 bases between. The germline CDR1 and CDR2 sequences are MNHEY and SVGEGT. The CDR3 has 16 residues.

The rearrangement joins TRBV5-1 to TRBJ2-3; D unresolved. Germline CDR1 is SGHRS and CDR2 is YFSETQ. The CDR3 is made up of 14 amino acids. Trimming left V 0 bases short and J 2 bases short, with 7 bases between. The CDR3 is CASSLVDATDTQYF. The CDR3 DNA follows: TGCGCCAGCAGCTTGGTAGACGCCACAGATACGCAGTATTTT.

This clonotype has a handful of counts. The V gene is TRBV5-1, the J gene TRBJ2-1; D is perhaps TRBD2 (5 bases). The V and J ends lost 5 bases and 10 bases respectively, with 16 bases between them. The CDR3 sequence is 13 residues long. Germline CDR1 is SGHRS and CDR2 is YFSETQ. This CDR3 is CASSIHSRGEQFF. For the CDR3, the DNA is TGCGCCAGCAGTATTCACAGTCGCGGGGAGCAGTTCTTC.

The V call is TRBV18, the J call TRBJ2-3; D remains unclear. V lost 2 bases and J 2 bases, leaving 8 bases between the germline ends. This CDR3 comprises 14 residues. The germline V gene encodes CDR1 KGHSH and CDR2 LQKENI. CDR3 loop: CASSPSVTTDTQYF. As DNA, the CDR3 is TGTGCCAGCTCACCATCCGTTACCACAGATACGCAGTATTTT.

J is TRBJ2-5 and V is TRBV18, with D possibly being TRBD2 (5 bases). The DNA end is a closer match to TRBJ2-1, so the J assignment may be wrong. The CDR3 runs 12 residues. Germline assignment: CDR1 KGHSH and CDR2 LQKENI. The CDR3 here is CASSPTGGLQFF. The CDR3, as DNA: TGTGCCAGCTCACCAACGGGCGGGTTGCAGTTCTTC.

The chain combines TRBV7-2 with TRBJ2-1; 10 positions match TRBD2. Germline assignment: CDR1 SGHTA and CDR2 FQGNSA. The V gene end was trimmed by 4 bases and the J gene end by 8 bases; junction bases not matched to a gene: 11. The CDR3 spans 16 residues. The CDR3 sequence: CASSSDLTSGWDEQFF. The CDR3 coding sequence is TGTGCCAGCAGCTCTGACTTGACTAGCGGGTGGGATGAGCAGTTCTTC.

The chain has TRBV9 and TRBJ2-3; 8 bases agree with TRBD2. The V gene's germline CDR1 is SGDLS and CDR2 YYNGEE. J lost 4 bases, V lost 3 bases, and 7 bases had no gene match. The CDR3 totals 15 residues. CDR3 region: CASSASGGPPDTQYF. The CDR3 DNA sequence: TGTGCCAGCAGCGCCTCGGGAGGGCCGCCAGATACGCAGTATTTT.

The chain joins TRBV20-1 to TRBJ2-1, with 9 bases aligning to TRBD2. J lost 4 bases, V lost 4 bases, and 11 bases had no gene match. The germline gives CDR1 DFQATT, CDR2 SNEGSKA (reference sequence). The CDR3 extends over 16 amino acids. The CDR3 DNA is TGCAGTGCTACGACATTAGCGGGAGAAAATTACAATGAGCAGTTCTTC. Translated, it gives CSATTLAGENYNEQFF.

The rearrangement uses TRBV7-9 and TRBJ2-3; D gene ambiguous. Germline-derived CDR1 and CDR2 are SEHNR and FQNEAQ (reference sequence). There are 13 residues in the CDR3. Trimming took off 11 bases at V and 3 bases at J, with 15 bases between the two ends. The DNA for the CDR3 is TGTGCCGCCAAAGGCTTTGGGACAGATACGCAGTATTTT. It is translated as CAAKGFGTDTQYF.

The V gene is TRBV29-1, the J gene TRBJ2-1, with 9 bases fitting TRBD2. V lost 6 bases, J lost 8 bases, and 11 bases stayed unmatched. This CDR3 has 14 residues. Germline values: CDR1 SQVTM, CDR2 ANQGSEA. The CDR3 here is CSVTSSGACDEQFF. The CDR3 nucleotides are TGCAGCGTCACCTCTAGCGGGGCATGCGATGAGCAGTTCTTC.

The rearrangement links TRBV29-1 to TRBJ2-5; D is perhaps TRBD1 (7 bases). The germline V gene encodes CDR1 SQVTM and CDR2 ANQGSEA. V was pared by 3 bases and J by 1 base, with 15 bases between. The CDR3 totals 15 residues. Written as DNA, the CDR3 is TGCAGCGTTGAGAGACTAGGACAGGCCCAAGAGACCCAGTACTTC. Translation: CSVERLGQAQETQYF.

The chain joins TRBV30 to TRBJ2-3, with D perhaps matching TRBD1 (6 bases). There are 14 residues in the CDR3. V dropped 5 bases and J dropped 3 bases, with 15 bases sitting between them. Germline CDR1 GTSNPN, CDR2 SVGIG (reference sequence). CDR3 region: CAWSEGHLTDTQYF. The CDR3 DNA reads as TGTGCCTGGTCCGAGGGACACTTAACAGATACGCAGTATTTT.

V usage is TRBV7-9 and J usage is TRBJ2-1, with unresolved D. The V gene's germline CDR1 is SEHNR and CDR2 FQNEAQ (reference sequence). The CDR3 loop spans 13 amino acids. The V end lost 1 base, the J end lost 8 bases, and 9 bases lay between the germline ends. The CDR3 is CASSLDSTDEQFF. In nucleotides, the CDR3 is TGTGCCAGCAGCTTAGATAGCACCGATGAGCAGTTCTTC.